This paragraph reports one TCR beta chain. This entry belongs to a study of radiotherapy plus CTLA-4 blockade in lung cancer. Data came from immunoSEQ multiplex PCR; TCRdb stores just in-frame clones and leaves some out. The data hold about 81,000 clones, with around 72% observed a single time. The V gene lost 1 base and the J gene lost 4 bases, with 4 bases spanning the gap. Germline V gene lookup returns CDR1 SGHNT and CDR2 YYREEE (reference sequence). The CDR3 length is 12 residues. The gene calls are TRBV5-4 and TRBJ2-3; no clear D gene. The clonotype originates from a human donor with non-small cell lung cancer that progressed on radiotherapy plus ipilimumab. This sample comprised peripheral blood, obtained from a patient treated with radiotherapy plus ipilimumab. CDR3 region: CASSLSSDTQYF. CDR3 bases: TGTGCCAGCAGCTTGTCATCAGATACGCAGTATTTT.